This TCR beta chain was sequenced during a study of regulatory T cells in long-lasting Graves disease listed by TCRdb under 2021. Regarding the study in general: Patients with newly diagnosed Graves' disease had been on antithyroid drugs for under 3 months. Persistent Graves' disease patients were compared with newly diagnosed Graves' disease patients by peripheral blood TCR sequencing and RNA sequencing. The study took place in China and was registered as a clinical trial. A total of roughly 35 samples were covered by TCR sequencing, comprising about 13 persistent and around 20 newly diagnosed Graves' disease patients. What the study reported, not specific to this receptor: Lower TCR Shannon entropy and fewer highly expanded clones were observed in persistent Graves' disease patients than in newly diagnosed patients, which suggested clonal expansion. Peripheral blood alone was examined, since thyroid tissue, which constituted the primary lesion, could not be accessed. The authors acknowledged the small sample size as a limitation that may reduce accuracy. A larger number of public clonotypes was shared among persistent patients (approximately 2,600) than among newly diagnosed patients (about 990). Preferential use of TRBV28, TRBJ1-2 and TRBJ2-5 was observed in persistent disease, whereas TRBV20-1 and TRBJ2-1 were favored in newly diagnosed disease. Sequencing and analysis were restricted to the TCR beta chain.

A remark on this clonotype: The clone's antigen remains unknown. Per-nucleotide qualities are absent, and no much larger clonotype sits a single base away.

Trimming at the junction amounts to 7 bases on V and 5 bases on J, and the germline ends lie 18 bases apart. The CDR3, cysteine through phenylalanine, is 15 amino acids long. This entry keeps only the CDR3 DNA: 45 bases, framed from base 1. CDR1 SNHLY and CDR2 FYNNEI are derived from the germline V gene. Libraries came from multiplex PCR. Reads for this sample came from an Illumina HiSeq 4000. CDR3 regions were amplified by Arm-PCR with iRepertoire HTBI primers to construct TCR beta libraries. Gel purification was performed on PCR products prior to sequencing. Processing in the source paper ran as follows. Gene usage analysis of CDR3 amino acid clonotypes relied on the roughly 64 TRBV and around 14 TRBJ segments identified across samples. COPE and FqMerger were used to merge filtered high-quality paired reads into contigs. BLAST was used to align contigs to IMGT TRBV, TRBD and TRBJ reference genes, with CDR3 defined following IMGT. Highly expanded clones were defined as clonotypes with a frequency above 0.1%. Shannon entropy served as the measure of repertoire diversity, while the Gini coefficient captured V-J evenness. A clonotype found in more than one individual was treated as public. TCRdb took the public reads, trimmed them with fastp at Q25, ran MiXCR for clone calling and kept in-frame beta chains. CDR3 protein duplicates are merged, each entry listing the most common genes and DNA. The V and J calls were determined by TCRdb, not by the authors. The sample profile shows 550,000 or so distinct CDR3 sequences; around 11% of them were found once. 7.5% to 9% of the sample belongs to the ten largest clones.

The sample's time point label, in plain terms: newly diagnosed GD, antithyroid drugs for less than 3 months. RNA was extracted from PBMCs in TRIzol for both TCR sequencing and RNA sequencing. The diagnosis of Graves' disease was made according to American Thyroid Association guidelines. Recruitment of patients was carried out at an endocrinology department in Xi'an, China. From each patient, around 9.3 milliliters of peripheral blood was collected into an EDTA anticoagulant tube. Ficoll Paque Plus density gradient separation was used to isolate PBMCs, and no further T cell sorting was done. An Agilent 2100 Bioanalyzer and agarose gel were used to check RNA quality, while a NanoDrop 2000 measured RNA concentration. These same data were also listed under a study on T cells in Graves' hyperthyroidism and ophthalmopathy. Looking at the second paper: Graves' hyperthyroidism was defined as stable when no progression to ophthalmopathy occurred over 18 months of follow-up. Hyperthyroidism patients were aged 18 to 65 years and newly diagnosed, with disease duration of less than 2 months. Exclusion was applied to patients with uncontrolled infections, other autoimmune diseases, pregnancy or lactation. Diagnoses relied on clinical symptoms, serum thyroxine and TRAb, thyroid ultrasound and orbital computed tomography. The TCR CDR3 was subjected to a first round of RT-PCR using the HTBI primer set and the Qiagen OneStep RT-PCR kit. Most expanded thyroid clonotypes (frequency above 0.001) were also found in blood, which suggests that blood repertoires may mirror thyroid immune responses. A 13 V-J signature model separated ophthalmopathy from stable hyperthyroidism, with over 85% sensitivity and 81.08% specificity in cross-validation and 80%/75% in testing. In validation, the model predicted progression to ophthalmopathy a median of about 6.5 months before onset, with roughly 68% sensitivity and about 72% specificity. To identify distinguishing TCR V-J signatures, a discovery cohort of 90 to 100 patients was used, comprising roughly 45 with Graves' ophthalmopathy and 57 with stable Graves' hyperthyroidism. Whether ophthalmopathy could be predicted prospectively was tested in an independent validation cohort made up of 18 to 20 hyperthyroidism patients plus 17 patients who later progressed to ophthalmopathy. The roughly 91 discovery patients were randomly split 7:3 into training and test sets. Thyroid tissue and blood T-cell repertoires from over 5 Graves' hyperthyroidism patients were also compared in the study. After sampling, hyperthyroidism patients received methimazole starting at 30 mg daily, and ophthalmopathy patients received high-dose intravenous methylprednisolone. A second multiplex PCR round built the libraries, followed by size selection and purification. Sequencing of the libraries was done on an Illumina HiSeq2000 using paired-end 100 bp reads. Raw data were processed with SOAPnuke, discarding reads with adapters, uncalled bases, mean Phred below 15, or no exact constant-primer or identifier match. High-quality paired reads were merged using COPE v1.2.5, and each unique nucleotide sequence was defined as a clonotype. MiTCR v1.1 was used to align clonotypes to the IMGT TRBV, TRBD and TRBJ reference segments. Analysis was restricted to V-J combinations with a frequency above 0.0001, which covered about 99% of repertoires. The TCS score was defined as the ratio of F50 (clonal expansion) to E x V (chaos), calculated using BLOSUM62-based TCRdist between CDR3 peptides within each V-J. Welch's t-statistics and random forest reduced several hundred V-J features to under 15, which were used in a naive Bayes classifier (R e1071). Sample size was not statistically predetermined, and investigators were not blinded to group allocation. The paper describes TCR Vbeta CDR3 sequencing of 120 to 150 peripheral blood samples, made up of 43 ophthalmopathy patients, roughly 80 hyperthyroidism patients and 17 progressor patients.

The source of this sequence is a woman in her twenties or thirties with Graves disease. Donor details come from another sample of the same person, matched by shared clones. This receptor chain uses TRBV2 and TRBJ2-4; the D element could tentatively be TRBD1 or TRBD2, as 5 bases agree for each. The sample was peripheral blood mononuclear cells (PBMCs), taken at new diagnosis, from a patient treated with antithyroid drugs. The nucleotide sequence is given as TGTGCCAGCATGGGGCACTTAACGGGACAAAACATTCAGTACTTC. Protein translation: CASMGHLTGQNIQYF.